These 31 T cell receptor beta chains came from one sample sequenced in a study of blood T cell repertoires in COVID-19. The protocol was immunoSEQ multiplex PCR, while the TCRdb copy is restricted to in-frame clones and leaves out a portion. Of 160,000 or so clones in the sample, 80% to 90% were seen once. Sequences were obtained from PBMCs or T cells enriched from blood (not recorded which). The receptors shown here come from a man aged 45-65 years who had recovered from COVID-19.

This chain uses TRBV13 with TRBJ2-4; D perhaps matches TRBD1 (7 bases). The CDR3 contains 16 residues. V was cut by 4 bases and J by 8 bases, with 21 bases left in between. Germline V gene data show CDR1 as PRHDT and CDR2 as FYEKMQ (reference sequence). The chain's CDR3 is CASSSDGGPGGDIQYF. The CDR3 DNA follows: TGTGCCAGCAGCTCAGACGGGGGCCCAGGGGGAGACATTCAGTACTTC.

The rearrangement uses TRBV4-1 and TRBJ1-2, with 11 bases aligning to TRBD1. Germline CDR1 and CDR2: MGHRA and YSYEKL. The CDR3 is made up of 15 amino acids. V lost 1 base to trimming and J lost 7 bases; unmatched junction nucleotides: 5. CDR3 DNA: TGCGCCAGCAGCCAAGCCGGGACAGGGGGGGGTGGCTACACCTTC. Amino acid sequence: CASSQAGTGGGGYTF.

CDR3 nucleotides: TGTGCCAGCAGTTCCGAGACAGCGAACACTGAAGCTTTCTTT. Translated, it gives CASSSETANTEAFF. The chain recombines TRBV6-5 with TRBJ1-1; tentatively, D is TRBD1 (5 bases). The CDR3 sequence is 14 residues long. Germline lookup yields CDR1 MNHEY and CDR2 SVGAGI. V lost 4 bases and J lost 1, with 10 bases in between.

The chain joins TRBV13 to TRBJ2-1; tentative D call: TRBD2 (6 bases). The CDR3 has 12 residues. Germline CDR1 reads PRHDT; CDR2 reads FYEKMQ (reference sequence). V dropped 1 base and J dropped 8 bases, with 6 bases sitting between them. DNA for the CDR3: TGTGCCAGCAGCTTAGCGGGGGATGAGCAGTTCTTC. Protein: CASSLAGDEQFF.

V usage is TRBV20-1 and J usage is TRBJ1-2, with a tentative D call TRBD1 (5 bases). CDR1 is DFQATT, CDR2 SNEGSKA, per germline (reference sequence). Trimming stripped 6 bases from V and 4 bases from J, with 9 bases between. The CDR3 has 11 amino acids. CDR3 loop: CSAPDSYGYTF. The CDR3 region has the DNA TGCAGTGCACCCGACAGCTATGGCTACACCTTC.

V is TRBV6-5 and J is TRBJ2-5; 7 bases line up with TRBD1. The junction had 9 bases not matched to a gene; V was cut back by 6 bases and J by 8 bases. The germline V gene has CDR1 MNHEY and CDR2 SVGAGI. This CDR3 region has 13 residues. CDR3 DNA sequence: TGTGCCAGCAGACGCCCCTCAGGGGGTACCCAGTACTTC. Its translation is CASRRPSGGTQYF.

V gene TRBV3-1 (or the pseudogene TRBV3-2) combines with J gene TRBJ2-7; 9 bases agree with TRBD2. The V gene end was trimmed by 5 bases and the J gene end by 5 bases; junction bases not matched to a gene: 7. CDR1 LGHDT and CDR2 YNNKEL come from the germline V gene (reference sequence). CDR3 length equals 14 residues. The CDR3 loop reads CASSTRGGRDEQYF. DNA of the CDR3: TGTGCCAGCAGCACGCGGGGGGGAAGGGACGAGCAGTACTTC.

The chain carries TRBV3-1 (or the pseudogene TRBV3-2) and TRBJ1-3, with D tentatively TRBD1 (6 bases). CDR1 is LGHDT and CDR2 is YNNKEL in the germline V gene (reference sequence). The length of the CDR3 is 15 residues. Trimming shortened V by 2 bases and J by 2 bases, and 10 bases separated the two germline ends. CDR3 region: CASSQTSGAGNTIYF. As DNA, the CDR3 is TGTGCCAGCAGCCAAACTTCAGGGGCTGGAAACACCATATATTTT.

V is TRBV10-3 and J is TRBJ1-2; TRBD1 matches 7 bases. There are 11 residues in the CDR3. Trimming took 9 bases from V and 3 from J; bases not matched to a gene: 1. Germline CDR1 and CDR2: ENHRY and SYGVKD. CDR3 in amino acids: CAIGTDYGYTF. The CDR3 nucleotides read TGTGCCATTGGGACAGACTATGGCTACACCTTC.

The genes are TRBV19 and TRBJ1-2; 8 positions match TRBD1. Germline-derived CDR1 and CDR2 are LNHDA and SQIVND (reference sequence). The junction had 7 bases not matched to a gene; V was cut back by 2 bases and J by 8 bases. The CDR3 contains 14 residues. The CDR3 coding sequence is TGTGCCAGTAGTATACAGGACAGGGCCAGAGGCTACACCTTC. It encodes CASSIQDRARGYTF. The full variable domain, its missing parts supplied by reference TRBV19 and TRBJ1-2, is DGGITQSPKYLFRKEGQNVTLSCEQNLNHDAMYWYRQDPGQGLRLIYYSQIVNDFQKGDIAEGYSVSREKKESFPLTVTSAQKNPTAFYLCASSIQDRARGYTFGSGTRLTVV.

V is TRBV20-1 and J is TRBJ1-1; D remains unclear. Per germline, CDR1 DFQATT and CDR2 SNEGSKA (reference sequence). The CDR3 has 11 amino acids. The V end lost 6 bases, the J end lost 1 base, and 6 bases lay between the germline ends. CDR3 sequence: CSAGRNTEAFF. CDR3 DNA: TGCAGTGCGGGCCGGAACACTGAAGCTTTCTTT.

V gene TRBV7-6 combines with J gene TRBJ2-7; 7 bases fit TRBD2. The CDR3 contains 18 residues. Germline CDR1 is SGHVS and CDR2 is FNYEAQ. With V trimmed by 5 bases and J by 0 bases, 16 bases remained unmatched. CDR3 bases: TGTGCCAGCAGCCCCACCGGTCGGGGGACTAAACCCTCCTACGAGCAGTACTTC. Its translation: CASSPTGRGTKPSYEQYF.

V is TRBV5-1 and J is TRBJ2-7, with D possibly being TRBD1 (6 bases). The length of the CDR3 is 14 residues. V lost 2 bases and J 5 bases, leaving 14 bases between the germline ends. CDR1 and CDR2 from the germline V gene are SGHRS and YFSETQ. The CDR3 DNA reads TGCGCCAGCAGCTTTCTAAGGGACAAGGACGAGCAGTACTTC. It is translated as CASSFLRDKDEQYF.

The genes are TRBV5-6 and TRBJ2-7, with 8 bases aligning to TRBD1. Germline V gene data show CDR1 as SGHDT and CDR2 as YYEEEE. CDR3 length equals 16 residues. V shed 3 bases and J 1 base; nucleotides not matched to a gene: 9. This CDR3 reads CASSSARTGYSYEQYF. Written as DNA, the CDR3 is TGTGCCAGCAGCTCTGCCCGGACAGGGTATTCCTACGAGCAGTACTTC.

The CDR3: CASRTGWIDEQYF. The DNA of the CDR3 is TGTGCCAGCAGAACAGGGTGGATCGACGAGCAGTACTTC. This chain joins TRBV7-2 and TRBJ2-7; a possible D gene is TRBD1 (6 bases). CDR3 length equals 13 residues. Germline-derived CDR1 and CDR2 are SGHTA and FQGNSA. The V end lost 6 bases, the J end lost 5 bases, and 14 bases lay between the germline ends. Together with reference TRBV7-2 and TRBJ2-7, the CDR3 gives the full variable domain: GAGVSQSPSNKVTEKGKDVELRCDPISGHTALYWYRQSLGQGLEFLIYFQGNSAPDKSGLPSDRFSAERTGGSVSTLTIQRTQQEDSAVYLCASRTGWIDEQYFGPGTRLTVT.

This clone was seen a single time. J is TRBJ2-2 and V is TRBV14; 7 positions agree with TRBD1. Germline CDR1 is SGHDN and CDR2 is FVKESK. With V trimmed by 4 bases and J by 6 bases, 11 bases remained unmatched. This CDR3 contains 16 residues. The CDR3 loop reads CASSLTRTGGAGELFF. CDR3 sequence (DNA): TGTGCCAGCAGCCTAACACGGACAGGCGGAGCCGGGGAGCTGTTTTTT.

CDR3 amino acids: CASSMAGTGTTEAFF. In DNA, the CDR3 is TGTGCCAGTAGTATGGCCGGGACAGGGACCACTGAAGCTTTCTTT. The chain employs TRBV19 and TRBJ1-1; 9 positions match TRBD1. This CDR3 has 15 residues. J lost 4 bases, V lost 3 bases, and 6 bases had no gene match. CDR1 and CDR2 from the germline V gene are LNHDA and SQIVND (reference sequence).

J is TRBJ2-2 and V is TRBV9; D gene unclear. Germline V lookup: CDR1 SGDLS, CDR2 YYNGEE. The CDR3 length is 14 residues. The V gene lost 0 bases and the J gene lost 1 base, with 4 bases spanning the gap. CDR3 amino acids: CASSVEQNTGELFF. For the CDR3, the DNA is TGTGCCAGCAGCGTAGAACAGAACACCGGGGAGCTGTTTTTT.

CDR3 nucleotide sequence: TGCGCCAGCAGCTTGGATTCTTCCTTGTATGGCTACACCTTC. This translates into CASSLDSSLYGYTF. The chain links TRBV5-1 to TRBJ1-2; D is unresolved. This CDR3 has 14 amino acids. Germline assignment: CDR1 SGHRS and CDR2 YFSETQ. Trimming left V 0 bases short and J 5 bases short, with 11 bases between.

This clone was counted once. The chain is built from TRBV19 and TRBJ1-2, with D tentatively TRBD1 (5 bases). The CDR3 has 16 residues. Germline CDR1 LNHDA, CDR2 SQIVND (reference sequence). V dropped 5 bases and J dropped 2 bases, with 18 bases sitting between them. This chain's CDR3 is CASSPALRGRNYGYTF. In DNA form, the CDR3 reads TGTGCCAGTAGTCCGGCCTTGCGGGGCAGAAACTATGGCTACACCTTC.

The chain combines TRBV23-1 with TRBJ1-5; 12 nucleotides align to TRBD1. TRBV23-1 is an open reading frame whose function is uncertain. The CDR3 has 16 residues. The V and J ends lost 3 bases and 7 bases, in that order; junction bases with no gene match: 7. In DNA form, the CDR3 reads TGCGCCAGCAGTCAGTCGGGACAGGGGGCAGGACAGCCCCAGCATTTT. It codes for CASSQSGQGAGQPQHF.

This clone was recorded a few times. J is TRBJ2-5 and V is TRBV7-9; tentatively, D is TRBD2 (7 bases). V dropped 4 bases and J dropped 5 bases, with 14 bases sitting between them. Germline V gene lookup returns CDR1 SEHNR and CDR2 FQNEAQ (reference sequence). The CDR3 contains 14 residues. CDR3 sequence: CASSSGGPRETQYF. For the CDR3, the DNA is TGTGCCAGCAGCTCCGGGGGGCCCCGGGAGACCCAGTACTTC.

This clone has just one count. V gene TRBV7-2 combines with J gene TRBJ2-1; the match to TRBD2 covers 11 bases. The CDR3 totals 14 residues. V trimming: 6 bases; J trimming: 6 bases; junction bases outside the gene matches: 4. In germline, CDR1 is SGHTA, CDR2 FQGNSA. The CDR3 bases are TGTGCCAGCAGAGTTAGCGGGGGGGTCAATGAGCAGTTCTTC. This gives the protein CASRVSGGVNEQFF.

The genes are TRBV4-1 and TRBJ1-1; a possible D gene is TRBD1 (6 bases). Trimming left V 2 bases short and J 6 bases short, with 16 bases between. Germline V gene lookup returns CDR1 MGHRA and CDR2 YSYEKL. The CDR3 sequence is 15 residues long. The CDR3 protein is CASSQSWGGAAEAFF. DNA of the CDR3: TGCGCCAGCAGCCAATCATGGGGGGGCGCCGCTGAAGCTTTCTTT.

The V and J genes are TRBV3-1 (or the pseudogene TRBV3-2) and TRBJ1-6; 10 positions agree with TRBD1. The trim removed 4 bases at V and 10 bases at J, leaving 1 base unmatched. CDR3 length: 13 amino acids. CDR1 and CDR2 from the germline V gene are LGHDT and YNNKEL (reference sequence). CDR3 DNA sequence: TGTGCCAGCAGCCCGGGACAGGGGTCACCCCTCCACTTT. Translating it yields CASSPGQGSPLHF.

The chain links TRBV5-4 to TRBJ1-2; D unresolved. The germline V gene has CDR1 SGHNT and CDR2 YYREEE (reference sequence). Between the trimmed V and J ends, which lost 0 bases and 3 bases, there was a span of 12 bases. The length of the CDR3 is 15 residues. The CDR3 DNA is TGTGCCAGCAGCTTGGGAGGTTCGCTCTACTATGGCTACACCTTC. Translation: CASSLGGSLYYGYTF. The full variable domain, its missing parts supplied by reference TRBV5-4 and TRBJ1-2, is ETGVTQSPTHLIKTRGQQVTLRCSSQSGHNTVSWYQQALGQGPQFIFQYYREEENGRGNFPPRFSGLQFPNYSSELNVNALELDDSALYLCASSLGGSLYYGYTFGSGTRLTVV.

V and J are TRBV27 and TRBJ1-3; D is ambiguous. Trimming took off 3 bases at V and 1 base at J, with 10 bases between the two ends. The CDR3 sequence is 15 residues long. The V gene's germline CDR1 is MNHEY and CDR2 SMNVEV (reference sequence). In DNA form, the CDR3 reads TGTGCCAGCAGTTTTCCCACGGGATCTGGAAACACCATATATTTT. Its translation: CASSFPTGSGNTIYF.

A single count supports this clone. This sequence joins TRBV7-9 and TRBJ1-6; unclear D gene. This CDR3 has 15 amino acids. Deletions cut 1 base from V and 5 bases from J, with 9 bases between. Per the germline V gene, CDR1 is SEHNR and CDR2 is FQNEAQ (reference sequence). CDR3 protein: CASSLVGRDNSPLHF. CDR3 DNA: TGTGCCAGCAGCTTAGTGGGCAGAGATAATTCACCCCTCCACTTT.

This clone was picked up a small number of times. V and J are TRBV28 and TRBJ1-2, with D possibly TRBD1 on 5 matching bases. This CDR3 comprises 12 residues. The V and J ends lost 5 bases and 10 bases respectively, with 14 bases between them. Germline V gene sequence: CDR1 MDHEN, CDR2 SYDVKM. The CDR3 sequence: CASSTYQGLYTF. The CDR3 DNA reads TGTGCCAGCAGTACTTACCAGGGTCTCTACACCTTC.

The genes are TRBV11-2 and TRBJ1-3, with D possibly matching TRBD1 (5 bases). The CDR3 sequence is 13 residues long. V was cut by 10 bases and J by 3 bases, with 13 bases left in between. CDR1 is SGHAT and CDR2 is FQNNGV in the germline V gene. CDR3 DNA: TGTGCCACCCAGCGGGGGGATGGAAACACCATATATTTT. Protein: CATQRGDGNTIYF. Drawing the rest from reference TRBV11-2 and TRBJ1-3, the complete variable domain is EAGVAQSPRYKIIEKRQSVAFWCNPISGHATLYWYQQILGQGPKLLIQFQNNGVVDDSQLPKDRFSAERLKGVDSTLKIQPAKLEDSAVYLCATQRGDGNTIYFGEGSWLTVV.

The chain recombines TRBV28 with TRBJ1-6; 7 bases fit TRBD1. Trimming at V came to 5 bases and at J to 2 bases, leaving 12 bases not matched to a gene. Germline CDR1 is MDHEN and CDR2 is SYDVKM. The CDR3 covers 18 residues. The CDR3 nucleotides read TGTGCCAGCAGTCCCCCTTCGAGGGACAGACCCTATAATTCACCCCTCCACTTT. Its protein product is CASSPPSRDRPYNSPLHF.